This TCR beta chain was captured in a study of T cells after posttransplantation cyclophosphamide. Study-level findings and limits: Skin or GI-infiltrating T cells shared few TRB sequences with blood. Later post-transplant blood repertoires were often dominated by donor CD8+ memory clones. After PTCy, TRB diversity resembled that of CNI/methotrexate controls.

Generated by immunoSEQ multiplex PCR, the TCRdb table keeps only in-frame clones and is missing some. The sample is made up of around 25,000 clones, none counted only once. Between the trimmed V and J ends, which lost 2 bases and 0 bases, there was a span of 19 bases. CDR3 length: 18 residues. Germline CDR1 and CDR2: MNHEY and SMNVEV (reference sequence). The table lists this clone with many counts. Its matching antigen is unknown. The related graft donor's blood sample was taken on the day of bone marrow donation. The gene calls are TRBV27 and TRBJ2-5; possibly TRBD2 for D (5 bases). The specimen sequenced was PBMCs. This clonotype originated in a woman aged 60-75 years in good health, CMV-negative, and a related stem cell transplant donor. The CDR3 is CASSLRGQLSGYQETQYF. The CDR3 bases are TGTGCCAGCAGTTTAAGAGGGCAGTTAAGTGGGTACCAAGAGACCCAGTACTTC.